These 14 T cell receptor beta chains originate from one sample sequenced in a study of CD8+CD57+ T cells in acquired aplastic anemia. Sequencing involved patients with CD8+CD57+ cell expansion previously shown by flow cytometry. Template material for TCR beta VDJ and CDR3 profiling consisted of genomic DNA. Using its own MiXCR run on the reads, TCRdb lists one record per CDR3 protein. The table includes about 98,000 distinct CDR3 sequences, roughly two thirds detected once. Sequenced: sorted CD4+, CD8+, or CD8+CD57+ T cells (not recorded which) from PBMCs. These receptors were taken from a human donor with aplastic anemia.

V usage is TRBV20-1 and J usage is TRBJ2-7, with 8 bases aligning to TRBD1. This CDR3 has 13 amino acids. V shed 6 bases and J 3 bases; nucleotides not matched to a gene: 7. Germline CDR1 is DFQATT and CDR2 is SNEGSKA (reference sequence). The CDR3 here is CSARKQGVYEQYF. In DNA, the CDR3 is TGCAGTGCCCGGAAACAGGGGGTCTACGAGCAGTACTTC.

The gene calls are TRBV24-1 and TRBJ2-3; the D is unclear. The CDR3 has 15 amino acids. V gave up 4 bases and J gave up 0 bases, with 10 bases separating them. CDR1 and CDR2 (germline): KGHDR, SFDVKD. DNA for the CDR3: TGTGCCACCAGTGACCCCGGGTCTAGCACAGATACGCAGTATTTT. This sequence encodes CATSDPGSSTDTQYF.

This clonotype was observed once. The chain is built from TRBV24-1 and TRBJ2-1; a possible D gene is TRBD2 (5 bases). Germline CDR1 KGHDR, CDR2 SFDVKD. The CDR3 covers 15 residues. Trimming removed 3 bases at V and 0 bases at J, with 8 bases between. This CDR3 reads CATSDPGSSYNEQFF. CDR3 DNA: TGTGCCACCAGTGATCCGGGGAGCTCCTACAATGAGCAGTTCTTC.

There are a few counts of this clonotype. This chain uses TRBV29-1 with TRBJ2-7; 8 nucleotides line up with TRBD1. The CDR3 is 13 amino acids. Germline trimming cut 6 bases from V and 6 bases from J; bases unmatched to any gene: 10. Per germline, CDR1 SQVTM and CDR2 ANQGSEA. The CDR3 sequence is CSVLLTGESEQYF. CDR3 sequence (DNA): TGCAGCGTCCTTCTGACAGGGGAGTCCGAGCAGTACTTC.

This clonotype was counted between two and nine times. CDR3 bases: TGCAGCGTTGGGAGGCCCAATCAGCCCCAGCATTTT. Residues: CSVGRPNQPQHF. The V and J genes are TRBV29-1 and TRBJ1-5; no clear D gene. From germline, CDR1 is SQVTM and CDR2 ANQGSEA. Between the trimmed V and J ends, which lost 4 bases and 3 bases, there was a span of 7 bases. The length of the CDR3 is 12 residues.

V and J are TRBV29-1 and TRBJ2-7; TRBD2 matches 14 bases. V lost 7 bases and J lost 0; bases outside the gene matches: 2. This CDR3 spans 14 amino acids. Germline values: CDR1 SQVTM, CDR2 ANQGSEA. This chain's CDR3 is CSAGTSGSSYEQYF. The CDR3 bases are TGCAGCGCTGGGACTAGCGGGAGCTCCTACGAGCAGTACTTC.

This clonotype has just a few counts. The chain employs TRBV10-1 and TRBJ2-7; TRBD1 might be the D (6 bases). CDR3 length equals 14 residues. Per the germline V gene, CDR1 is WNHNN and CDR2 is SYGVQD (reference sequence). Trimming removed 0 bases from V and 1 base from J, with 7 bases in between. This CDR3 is CASSESRGSYEQYF. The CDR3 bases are TGCGCCAGCAGTGAGTCCAGGGGTTCCTACGAGCAGTACTTC.

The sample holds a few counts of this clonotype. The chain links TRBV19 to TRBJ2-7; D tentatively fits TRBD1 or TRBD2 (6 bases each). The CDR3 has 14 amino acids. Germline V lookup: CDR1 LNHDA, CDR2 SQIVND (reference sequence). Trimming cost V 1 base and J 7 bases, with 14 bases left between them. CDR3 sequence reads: CASSIVTGADEQYF. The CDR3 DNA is TGTGCCAGTAGTATAGTGACGGGGGCAGATGAGCAGTACTTC.

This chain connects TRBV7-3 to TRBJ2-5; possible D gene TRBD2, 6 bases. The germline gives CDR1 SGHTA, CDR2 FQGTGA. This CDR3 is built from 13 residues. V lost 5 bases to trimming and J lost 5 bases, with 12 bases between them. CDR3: CASSPGRGETQYF. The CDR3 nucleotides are TGTGCCAGCAGCCCTGGCCGGGGGGAGACCCAGTACTTC.

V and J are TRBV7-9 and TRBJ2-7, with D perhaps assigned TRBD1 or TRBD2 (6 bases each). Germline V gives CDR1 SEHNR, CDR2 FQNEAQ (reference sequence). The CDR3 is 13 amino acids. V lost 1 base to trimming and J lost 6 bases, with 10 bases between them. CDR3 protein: CASSLVSGAEQYF. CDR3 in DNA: TGTGCCAGCAGCTTAGTTTCGGGGGCCGAGCAGTACTTC.

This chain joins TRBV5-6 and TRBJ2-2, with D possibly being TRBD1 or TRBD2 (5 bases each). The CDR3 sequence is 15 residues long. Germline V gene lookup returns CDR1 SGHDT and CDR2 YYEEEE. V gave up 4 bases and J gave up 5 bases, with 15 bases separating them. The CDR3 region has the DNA TGTGCCAGCAGCGGGGGAGCGGTGTGGACCGGGGAGCTGTTTTTT. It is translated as CASSGGAVWTGELFF.

CDR3 sequence (DNA): TGTGCCATCAGAATGGGACTAGCGGGAGGATCGAGGAACGAGCAGTTCTTC. It yields the protein CAIRMGLAGGSRNEQFF. The rearrangement joins TRBV10-3 to TRBJ2-1, with TRBD2 matching 15 bases. V gave up 6 bases and J gave up 10 bases; unmatched junction bases: 13. The germline gives CDR1 ENHRY, CDR2 SYGVKD. The CDR3 spans 17 residues.

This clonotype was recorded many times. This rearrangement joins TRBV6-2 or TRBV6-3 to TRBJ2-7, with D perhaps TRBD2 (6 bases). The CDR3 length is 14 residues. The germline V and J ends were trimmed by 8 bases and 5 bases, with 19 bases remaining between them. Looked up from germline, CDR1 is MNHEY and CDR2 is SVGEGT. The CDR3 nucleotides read TGTGCCAGCGCGGGGCAGGACTACCCCCACGAGCAGTACTTC. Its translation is CASAGQDYPHEQYF.

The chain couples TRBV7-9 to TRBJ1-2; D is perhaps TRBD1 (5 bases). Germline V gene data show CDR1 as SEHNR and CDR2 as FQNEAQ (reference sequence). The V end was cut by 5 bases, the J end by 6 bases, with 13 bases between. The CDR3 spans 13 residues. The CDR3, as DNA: TGTGCCAGCAGCCGATCGGGACTGGATGGCTACACCTTC. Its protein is CASSRSGLDGYTF.